These T cell receptor beta chains were read from a single sample in a study of blood T cell repertoires in COVID-19. The repertoire was sequenced with immunoSEQ multiplex PCR; TCRdb's copy has only in-frame clones and lacks some. The sample has 400,000 to 500,000 clones; more than 70% are singletons. The sample consisted of PBMCs or T cells enriched from blood (not recorded which). These TCRs come from a woman aged 18 to 35 who had been exposed to COVID-19. CDR3s include the opening cysteine and the closing phenylalanine or tryptophan. A D gene is named only where the DNA matches it firmly. Clone size is shown for a subset of rows, as once, few, many or a class of expanded clone.

D gene	V gene	clone size	J gene	CDR3 DNA	CDR3 protein
TRBD1	TRBV29-1	NA	TRBJ1-1	TGCAGCGGCAGACTGAGCCAGGGGGCTGAAGCTTTCTTT	CSGRLSQGAEAFF
TRBD1	TRBV9	NA	TRBJ1-1	TGTGCCAGCAGCGTCGCCGGGACAGCCACTGAAGCTTTCTTT	CASSVAGTATEAFF
TRBD2	TRBV11-2	NA	TRBJ2-7	TGTGCCAGCAACCCTAGCGGGGGATCCTACGAGCAGTACTTC	CASNPSGGSYEQYF
NA	TRBV4-3	NA	TRBJ1-6	TGCGCCAGCAGCCAAGGGACGGGGGAGGGTAATTCACCCCTCCACTTT	CASSQGTGEGNSPLHF
TRBD1	TRBV5-8	few	TRBJ1-2	TGTGCCAGCAGGCAGGACAGGGTCTATGGCTACACCTTC	CASRQDRVYGYTF
TRBD1	TRBV19	NA	TRBJ1-2	TGTGCCAGTCGGGAAAGACAGGGGGGCTATGGCTACACCTTC	CASRERQGGYGYTF
NA	TRBV28	NA	TRBJ1-2	TGTGCCAGCAGTTTCGGGGGCTATGGCTACACCTTC	CASSFGGYGYTF
NA	TRBV25-1	once	TRBJ2-5	TGTGCCAGCAGTGAGAGTTTAGGACTTCAAGAGACCCAGTACTTC	CASSESLGLQETQYF
NA	TRBV6-4	NA	TRBJ2-7	TGTGCCAGCAGCCCGCAAAGGGGTTACGAGCAGTACTTC	CASSPQRGYEQYF
TRBD1	TRBV5-4	NA	TRBJ1-2	TGTGCCAGCAGCTCGGCTACGACAGGGGGTGACTATGGCTACACCTTC	CASSSATTGGDYGYTF
NA	TRBV27	NA	TRBJ1-1	TGTGCCATCGTGAGAATGGGGGGAGGCACTGAAGCTTTCTTT	CAIVRMGGGTEAFF
TRBD1	TRBV5-1	NA	TRBJ1-1	TGCGCCAGCAGCTCACAGGGGATGGCTTTCTTT	CASSSQGMAFF
TRBD2	TRBV5-4	few	TRBJ2-7	TGTGCCAGCAGCCGCCGGGGGGGCGACTACGAGCAGTACTTC	CASSRRGGDYEQYF
NA	TRBV7-9	NA	TRBJ2-1	TGTGCCAGCTACTCCTACAATGAGCAGTTCTTC	CASYSYNEQFF
TRBD1	TRBV29-1	NA	TRBJ1-1	TGCAGCACCCAGGGCCCCCGACAGGGAGAAGGGGGCACTGAAGCTTTCTTT	CSTQGPRQGEGGTEAFF
NA	TRBV6-1	NA	TRBJ1-1	TGTGCCAGCAGTGAACCTGTGACTGAAGCTTTCTTT	CASSEPVTEAFF
NA	TRBV7-8	NA	TRBJ1-3	TGTGCCAGCAGCTTAGCGGGGGCGGAAGGAAACACCATATATTTT	CASSLAGAEGNTIYF
TRBD2	TRBV9	NA	TRBJ2-7	TGTGCCAGCAGCGTAGGACTAGCCCGTGGAGAGCAGTACTTC	CASSVGLARGEQYF
NA	TRBV5-1	NA	TRBJ2-1	TGCGCCAGCAGCTTAGCGGGTCTTAACAATGAGCAGTTCTTC	CASSLAGLNNEQFF
TRBD2	TRBV4-2	NA	TRBJ2-7	TGTGCCAGCAGCCGAACCCTAGCGGCAGAAAATTACGAGCAGTACTTC	CASSRTLAAENYEQYF
NA	TRBV4-1	NA	TRBJ2-7	TGCGCCAGCAGCCAAGATCCTACTGCCCCCTACGAGCAGTACTTC	CASSQDPTAPYEQYF
NA	TRBV7-9	NA	TRBJ1-1	TGTGCCAGCAGCTTAGGTGGGTCGTGGAGCACTGAAGCTTTCTTT	CASSLGGSWSTEAFF
NA	TRBV10-3	NA	TRBJ2-6	TGTGCCATCAGTGGGCTCTCTGGGGCCAACGTCCTGACTTTC	CAISGLSGANVLTF
NA	TRBV24-1	NA	TRBJ1-5	TGTGCCACCAGTGATTCGGGACAAAATAGCAATCAGCCCCAGCATTTT	CATSDSGQNSNQPQHF
NA	TRBV27	NA	TRBJ1-2	TGTGCCAGCAGTTTCAGCGCGGGTATAGGCTACACCTTC	CASSFSAGIGYTF
TRBD2	TRBV3-1/TRBV3-2	NA	TRBJ2-2	TGTGCCAGCAGCCGGACTAGCGGGACCTCGGTCACCGGGGAGCTGTTTTTT	CASSRTSGTSVTGELFF
NA	TRBV7-8	NA	TRBJ1-2	TGTGCCAGCAGCGCGGGACGGCTGACCAACTATGGCTACACCTTC	CASSAGRLTNYGYTF
NA	TRBV25-1	few	TRBJ1-5	TGTGCCAGCAGTGTGGGAGGACAGCCCCAGCATTTT	CASSVGGQPQHF
NA	TRBV7-2	NA	TRBJ1-5	TGTGCCAGCAGCTCGTTTGGCAATCAGCCCCAGCATTTT	CASSSFGNQPQHF
NA	TRBV12-2	few	TRBJ2-2	TGTGCAAGTCGCTCTAGCATATTGGACCCCAGATCCGGGGAGCTGTTTTTT	CASRSSILDPRSGELFF
TRBD1	TRBV15	NA	TRBJ1-2	TGTGCCACCAGCGGGCGGACAGGGGGCTCTACCTTC	CATSGRTGGSTF
NA	TRBV19	NA	TRBJ1-1	TGTGCCAGTAGCTACCTAGACACTGAAGCTTTCTTT	CASSYLDTEAFF
TRBD1	TRBV5-1	many	TRBJ1-2	TGCGCCAGCAGCTTGGAGCGGACAGGGGGTGGTGGCTACACCTTC	CASSLERTGGGGYTF
TRBD1	TRBV4-1	NA	TRBJ1-6	TGCCCCAGCAGACGACAGGGGTACGGTAATTCACCCCTCCACTTT	CPSRRQGYGNSPLHF
TRBD1	TRBV10-3	NA	TRBJ2-7	TGTGCCATCAGTGAGTCCGGGACAGGGTCATTCGAGCAGTACTTC	CAISESGTGSFEQYF
TRBD2	TRBV5-1	NA	TRBJ2-7	TGCGCCAGCAGCTTGGATCTGACTAGCGGCTACGAGCAGTACTTC	CASSLDLTSGYEQYF
TRBD1	TRBV25-1	NA	TRBJ1-1	TGTGCCAGCAGTGAAGTGGACAGGTCGAACACTGAAGCTTTCTTT	CASSEVDRSNTEAFF
NA	TRBV10-2	NA	TRBJ1-5	TGCGCCAGCACAGGGGACAACCCCAATCAGCCCCAGCATTTT	CASTGDNPNQPQHF
TRBD1	TRBV5-1	NA	TRBJ1-5	TGCGCCAGCAGCTTGGAAGGGACAGGTAGCAATCAGCCCCAGCATTTT	CASSLEGTGSNQPQHF
NA	TRBV6-1	once	TRBJ2-6	TGTGCCAGCAGTGAGGTCAGGGTCGGGGCCAACGTCCTGACTTTC	CASSEVRVGANVLTF
NA	TRBV21-1	once	TRBJ1-5	TGTGCCAGCAGTTTTTTACCCCAGGGGCTGAATCAGCCCCAGCATTTT	CASSFLPQGLNQPQHF
TRBD2	TRBV19	few	TRBJ2-7	TGTGCCAGTAGTATAGATTTGGGAGGGGTCTACGAGCAGTACTTC	CASSIDLGGVYEQYF
TRBD1	TRBV2	NA	TRBJ2-3	TGTGCCAGCAGCGGGCAGGGGGCGCTGGCTGATACGCAGTATTTT	CASSGQGALADTQYF
NA	TRBV4-2	NA	TRBJ2-2	TGTGCCAGCAGCCTAGACAGGCCCAACACCGGGGAGCTGTTTTTT	CASSLDRPNTGELFF
NA	TRBV7-3	NA	TRBJ1-5	TGTGCCAGCAGCCACCCGGCCCAGGGCAATCAGCCCCAGCATTTT	CASSHPAQGNQPQHF
NA	TRBV20-1	NA	TRBJ1-1	TGCAGTGCTAGGGGCAGCGGCGAAGCTTTCTTT	CSARGSGEAFF